The present T cell receptor beta chain was sequenced within a study of vaccination and CD4 T cells after COVID-19. Study background: The authors exposed cells to overlapping spike peptides derived from SARS-CoV-2, HCoV-NL63, HCoV-OC43 and HCoV-229E.

The germline gives CDR1 SGHRS, CDR2 YFSETQ. V was pared by 4 bases and J by 5 bases, with 15 bases between. This CDR3 comprises 14 residues. The treatment denotes: approximately 10-day PBMC culture with coronavirus spike peptide pools or control peptides (ViraFEST assay). It was before the COVID-19 pandemic (2011-2018) that the unexposed donor's CD4+ T cells were collected. Investigators isolated CD4+ T cells by negative selection after roughly 10 days of culture. Once obtained from cultured CD4+ T cells, the DNA was sequenced using the Oncomine TCR Beta short-read assay. The source of extracted genomic DNA was cultured CD4+ T cells. TCRdb redid the calling of the PCR reads with MiXCR, one entry per CDR3 protein. The table has under 7,000 distinct CDR3 sequences, about 40% seen once; the top ten hold about 46%. Remarks on this clonotype: Its target is not known.

The sample taken for sequencing was CD4+ T cells from blood, cultured in vitro. The source of this sequence is a human donor in good health. The chain joins TRBV5-1 to TRBJ1-1, with a possible D match to TRBD1 (6 bases). The CDR3 nucleotides are TGCGCCAGCAGCGGGAGCGGAGGGGGTACTGAAGCTTTCTTT. This sequence encodes CASSGSGGGTEAFF.